Listed here are 32 T cell receptor beta chains from one sample, sequenced in a study of CD4 T cells in relation to SARS-CoV-2 and coronaviruses. Generated by immunoSEQ multiplex PCR, the TCRdb table keeps only in-frame clones and is missing some. The data show about 39,000 clones, with 77% seen just once and approximately 20% held by the top ten. What these receptors recognize is not known. Sequenced input: memory CD4+ T cells from PBMCs, cultured in vitro. Source of these receptors: an adult with COVID-19.

This clone was counted a few times. The CDR3 sequence: CASSENAGAYNEQFF. The CDR3 region has the DNA TGTGCCAGCAGTGAAAACGCAGGAGCCTACAATGAGCAGTTCTTC. This chain uses TRBV2 with TRBJ2-1; D is uncertain. Germline lookup yields CDR1 SNHLY and CDR2 FYNNEI. V lost 2 bases and J lost 2, with 10 bases in between. The CDR3 contains 15 residues.

This chain links TRBV4-1 with TRBJ2-5; possibly TRBD2 for D (6 bases). The CDR3 sequence is 19 residues long. Deletions cut 5 bases from V and 5 bases from J, with 30 bases between. Germline V lookup: CDR1 MGHRA, CDR2 YSYEKL. The CDR3 coding sequence is TGCGCCAGCAGCTCCGAGCGCCTGAGGCCAGCGGGTATAGGGGAGACCCAGTACTTC. It translates to CASSSERLRPAGIGETQYF.

This sequence joins TRBV7-3 and TRBJ2-1, with a weak D call TRBD1 (6 bases). The CDR3 has 15 amino acids. Trimming took 5 bases from V and 4 from J, leaving 15 bases between them. Germline V gene data show CDR1 as SGHTA and CDR2 as FQGTGA. CDR3 nucleotides: TGTGCCAGCAGCCCTTATGGACAGAATTACAATGAGCAGTTCTTC. Amino acid sequence: CASSPYGQNYNEQFF.

This clone was counted only a few times. The chain is built from TRBV24-1 and TRBJ1-1; no firm D call. This CDR3 has 12 amino acids. Between the trimmed V and J ends, which lost 9 bases and 2 bases, there was a span of 9 bases. Germline CDR1 and CDR2: KGHDR and SFDVKD. CDR3 coding DNA: TGTGCCACCCAAGCTAGCAACACTGAAGCTTTCTTT. Protein: CATQASNTEAFF.

This chain connects TRBV11-2 to TRBJ1-2, with TRBD1 as a possible D gene (5 bases). CDR1 and CDR2 (germline): SGHAT, FQNNGV. The CDR3 length is 15 residues. Trimming took 5 bases from V and 7 from J, leaving 20 bases between them. This CDR3 reads CASSGRTRQGPGYTF. The CDR3 DNA follows: TGTGCCAGCAGCGGCCGGACACGCCAGGGTCCTGGCTACACCTTC.

The CDR3 sequence: CASRETSGNVNEQFF. CDR3 coding DNA: TGTGCCAGCAGGGAAACTAGCGGGAATGTCAATGAGCAGTTCTTC. The chain carries TRBV3-1 (or the pseudogene TRBV3-2) and TRBJ2-1; 10 bases match TRBD2. The germline CDR1 and CDR2 sequences are LGHDT and YNNKEL (reference sequence). J gave up 6 bases and V 6 bases, and 8 bases lay outside the gene matches. The CDR3 consists of 15 residues.

The rearrangement uses TRBV28 and TRBJ1-2, with D perhaps TRBD1 (5 bases). Germline values: CDR1 MDHEN, CDR2 SYDVKM. V dropped 3 bases and J dropped 8 bases, with 19 bases sitting between them. The CDR3 sequence is 15 residues long. The CDR3 DNA follows: TGTGCCAGCAGTTTCCTTCTGGGACCTATTCAGGGCTACACCTTC. It specifies CASSFLLGPIQGYTF.

The V gene is TRBV2, the J gene TRBJ2-4, with 12 positions matching TRBD2. Germline V CDR1 and CDR2: SNHLY, FYNNEI. CDR3 length equals 20 residues. Trimming took 5 bases from V and 2 from J; bases not matched to a gene: 16. The CDR3 protein is CASSQRLLAGGIRSKNIQYF. The CDR3 DNA sequence: TGTGCCAGCAGTCAACGCCTTCTAGCGGGAGGGATAAGGTCCAAAAACATTCAGTACTTC.

On this clone itself: Other DNA sequences of this sample code for an identical CDR3. V gene TRBV5-1 combines with J gene TRBJ2-7; no firm D call. This CDR3 is 13 amino acids long. The germline V gene has CDR1 SGHRS and CDR2 YFSETQ. With 4 bases removed from V and 7 bases from J, the gap between germline ends came to 15 bases. This chain's CDR3 is CASSPDGVGEQYF. DNA for the CDR3: TGCGCCAGCAGCCCGGACGGCGTTGGGGAGCAGTACTTC.

The V and J genes are TRBV5-1 and TRBJ1-1; a possible D gene is TRBD1 (5 bases). V lost 4 bases to trimming and J lost 6 bases, with 13 bases between them. This CDR3 is built from 13 residues. Germline V gene sequence: CDR1 SGHRS, CDR2 YFSETQ. CDR3 nucleotide sequence: TGCGCCAGCAGCCCTAGAGGGGCCGCTGAAGCTTTCTTT. Its protein is CASSPRGAAEAFF.

V is TRBV2 and J is TRBJ2-2, with 8 bases lining up with TRBD1. Germline values: CDR1 SNHLY, CDR2 FYNNEI. This CDR3 has 16 residues. Trimming took 1 base from V and 3 from J; bases not matched to a gene: 4. The CDR3 DNA is TGTGCCAGCAGTGAAGGGACAGGGCCGTACACCGGGGAGCTGTTTTTT. Translating gives CASSEGTGPYTGELFF.

This chain uses TRBV5-1 with TRBJ1-2; no definite D call. The CDR3 runs to 13 residues. Trimming took off 1 base at V and 2 bases at J, with 6 bases between the two ends. Germline CDR1 is SGHRS and CDR2 is YFSETQ. DNA of the CDR3: TGCGCCAGCAGCTTGTCACAGAACTATGGCTACACCTTC. Translated: CASSLSQNYGYTF.

The chain couples TRBV6-4 to TRBJ1-1; 11 bases line up with TRBD1. CDR1 and CDR2 from the germline V gene are MRHNA and SNTAGT. The CDR3 runs 13 residues. The V and J ends lost 6 bases and 7 bases, in that order; junction bases with no gene match: 4. CDR3 sequence: CASSPDRGREAFF. CDR3 DNA sequence: TGTGCCAGCAGCCCGGACAGGGGGCGTGAAGCTTTCTTT.

The chain links TRBV6-6 to TRBJ2-7; TRBD1 aligns across 10 bases. V lost 6 bases to trimming and J lost 2 bases; unmatched junction nucleotides: 4. This CDR3 has 14 residues. The V gene's germline CDR1 is MNHNY and CDR2 SVGAGI (reference sequence). The CDR3 spells CASRGQGKTYEQYF. DNA of the CDR3: TGTGCCAGCAGGGGACAGGGGAAGACCTACGAGCAGTACTTC.

The count of this clone is one. The chain joins TRBV7-9 to TRBJ1-2, with TRBD1 matching over 9 bases. The V segment lost 3 bases and the J segment 8 bases; nucleotides outside the gene matches: 10. CDR3 length equals 15 residues. In germline, CDR1 is SEHNR, CDR2 FQNEAQ (reference sequence). The CDR3: CASSFGRGQGGGYTF. In nucleotides, the CDR3 is TGTGCCAGCAGCTTTGGCAGGGGACAGGGTGGCGGCTACACCTTC.

The rearrangement joins TRBV28 to TRBJ2-1, with 9 bases fitting TRBD2. With V trimmed by 5 bases and J by 9 bases, 11 bases remained unmatched. Germline CDR1 is MDHEN and CDR2 is SYDVKM. The CDR3 has 15 amino acids. The DNA of the CDR3 is TGTGCCAGCAGTCAGGGGGGCGGGAGGGCGAGTGAGCAGTTCTTC. It encodes CASSQGGGRASEQFF. The full variable domain, in which reference TRBV28 and TRBJ2-1 provide the parts outside the CDR3, is DVKVTQSSRYLVKRTGEKVFLECVQDMDHENMFWYRQDPGLGLRLIYFSYDVKMKEKGDIPEGYSVSREKKERFSLILESASTNQTSMYLCASSQGGGRASEQFFGPGTRLTVL.

V is TRBV28 and J is TRBJ2-7, with 8 bases identical to TRBD2. Germline loops: CDR1 MDHEN, CDR2 SYDVKM. The CDR3 is 17 residues long. V trimming: 7 bases; J trimming: 4 bases; junction bases outside the gene matches: 18. The CDR3 is CASIWANPGLGRYEQYF. The CDR3 DNA reads as TGTGCCAGCATTTGGGCAAACCCGGGACTAGGAAGATACGAGCAGTACTTC.

The chain uses TRBV19 and TRBJ2-6, with D possibly TRBD1 on 6 matching bases. V was cut by 2 bases and J by 4 bases, with 12 bases left in between. The CDR3 covers 16 residues. Germline V gene data show CDR1 as LNHDA and CDR2 as SQIVND (reference sequence). The CDR3 sequence is CASSIPRTAGANVLTF. Here the CDR3 DNA reads TGTGCCAGTAGTATACCCCGGACAGCCGGGGCCAACGTCCTGACTTTC. Combining the CDR3 with reference TRBV19 and TRBJ2-6 gives the whole variable domain DGGITQSPKYLFRKEGQNVTLSCEQNLNHDAMYWYRQDPGQGLRLIYYSQIVNDFQKGDIAEGYSVSREKKESFPLTVTSAQKNPTAFYLCASSIPRTAGANVLTFGAGSRLTVL.

The chain uses TRBV5-1 and TRBJ1-2; D is unresolved. Germline CDR1 SGHRS, CDR2 YFSETQ. CDR3 length: 10 residues. Trimming cost V 1 base and J 8 bases, with 3 bases left between them. The CDR3 reads CASSLRGYTF. CDR3 nucleotides: TGCGCCAGCAGCTTGCGCGGCTACACCTTC.

The chain is built from TRBV27 and TRBJ2-2; 8 bases align to TRBD1. The germline gives CDR1 MNHEY, CDR2 SMNVEV (reference sequence). Germline trimming cut 2 bases from V and 4 bases from J; bases unmatched to any gene: 9. The CDR3 sequence is 17 residues long. CDR3 nucleotide sequence: TGTGCCAGCAGTTTAAAACACGGACAGGGCCCCACCGGGGAGCTGTTTTTT. Encoded protein: CASSLKHGQGPTGELFF.

The chain combines TRBV7-2 with TRBJ2-1, with TRBD1 identical over 7 bases. This CDR3 has 14 residues. J was trimmed by 3 bases and V by 3 bases; bases with no gene match: 2. The germline V gene has CDR1 SGHTA and CDR2 FQGNSA. This CDR3 reads CASSLQGDYNEQFF. Here the CDR3 DNA reads TGTGCCAGCAGCTTGCAGGGGGACTACAATGAGCAGTTCTTC.

V and J are TRBV5-5 and TRBJ2-1; 7 bases are shared with TRBD1. V lost 0 bases and J lost 12; bases outside the gene matches: 12. In germline, CDR1 is SGHKS, CDR2 YYEKEE (reference sequence). The CDR3 spans 15 residues. CDR3 in amino acids: CASSLVGQPTPTQFF. CDR3 nucleotides: TGTGCCAGCAGCTTGGTGGGACAGCCCACCCCCACGCAGTTCTTC.

This chain links TRBV5-1 with TRBJ2-5, with unresolved D. The CDR3 sequence is 14 residues long. V dropped 0 bases and J dropped 7 bases, with 13 bases sitting between them. Per the germline V gene, CDR1 is SGHRS and CDR2 is YFSETQ. CDR3 region: CASSLGEYSGTQYF. The CDR3 region has the DNA TGCGCCAGCAGCTTGGGGGAATACAGTGGGACCCAGTACTTC.

This rearrangement joins TRBV7-2 to TRBJ1-6; the D is unclear. Germline CDR1 reads SGHTA; CDR2 reads FQGNSA. This CDR3 has 16 residues. Trimming removed 5 bases at V and 9 bases at J, with 20 bases between. The CDR3 here is CASSPLLGPTSSPLHF. The CDR3 coding sequence is TGTGCCAGCAGCCCCCTCCTGGGTCCCACGAGTTCACCCCTCCACTTT.

The chain combines TRBV6-5 with TRBJ2-1; D remains unclear. The V end lost 5 bases, the J end lost 7 bases, and 6 bases lay between the germline ends. The CDR3 extends over 11 amino acids. The germline V gene encodes CDR1 MNHEY and CDR2 SVGAGI. In nucleotides, the CDR3 is TGTGCCAGCAGTCAGGATAATGAGCAGTTCTTC. It is translated as CASSQDNEQFF.

The chain recombines TRBV21-1 with TRBJ1-5; the table gives TRBD1 as D, unverified against the DNA. TRBV21-1 is designated a pseudogene. This CDR3 comprises 18 residues. This CDR3 is CASSKSRDREAFNQPQHF. In nucleotides, the CDR3 is TGTGCCAGCAGCAAGTCCCGGGACAGGGAGGCATTCAATCAGCCCCAGCATTTT.

V gene TRBV5-1 combines with J gene TRBJ2-2; D perhaps matches TRBD2 (6 bases). The CDR3 consists of 16 residues. V lost 2 bases and J 0 bases, leaving 11 bases between the germline ends. Germline CDR1 reads SGHRS; CDR2 reads YFSETQ. In DNA form, the CDR3 reads TGCGCCAGCAGCTTTACTAGCTCTACGAACACCGGGGAGCTGTTTTTT. Its translation: CASSFTSSTNTGELFF.

This chain links TRBV11-2 with TRBJ2-3; D is ambiguous. The germline V gene encodes CDR1 SGHAT and CDR2 FQNNGV. The V end was cut by 9 bases, the J end by 2 bases, with 18 bases between. The CDR3 loop spans 15 amino acids. CDR3 sequence (DNA): TGTGCCAGTAGGGCAGTTAGGGCACTCACAGATACGCAGTATTTT. Its translation: CASRAVRALTDTQYF.

The chain couples TRBV14 to TRBJ2-1; 9 nucleotides align to TRBD1. Germline lookup yields CDR1 SGHDN and CDR2 FVKESK. After removal of 4 bases from V and 8 bases from J, the junction contained 15 bases not matched to a gene. The CDR3 is made up of 17 amino acids. CDR3 bases: TGTGCCAGCAGCCGAGGGGGTGTTCGGGACAGGGCCCATGAGCAGTTCTTC. It is translated as CASSRGGVRDRAHEQFF.

The chain carries TRBV28 and TRBJ2-3; 8 nucleotides match TRBD2. Germline V gene sequence: CDR1 MDHEN, CDR2 SYDVKM. V trimming: 3 bases; J trimming: 0 bases; junction bases outside the gene matches: 8. The CDR3 consists of 17 residues. The chain's CDR3 is CASSFSGGGLSTDTQYF. CDR3 coding DNA: TGTGCCAGCAGTTTCTCCGGGGGGGGGTTAAGCACAGATACGCAGTATTTT.

This clone was observed a single time. V and J are TRBV7-9 and TRBJ2-3; 8 bases align to TRBD2. The ends lost 3 bases at V and 2 bases at J; junction bases unmatched: 4. The CDR3 consists of 15 residues. The germline CDR1 and CDR2 sequences are SEHNR and FQNEAQ (reference sequence). CDR3 sequence: CASSFASGYTDTQYF. The DNA of the CDR3 is TGTGCCAGCAGCTTCGCTAGCGGGTACACAGATACGCAGTATTTT.

The chain recombines TRBV7-8 with TRBJ2-5; the D gene is possibly TRBD2 (6 bases). CDR1 and CDR2 (germline): SGHVS, FQNEAQ. V dropped 5 bases and J dropped 10 bases, with 11 bases sitting between them. The CDR3 is 11 residues long. The DNA for the CDR3 is TGTGCCAGCAGCCAGTTGGGGGGCCAGTACTTC. Translating gives CASSQLGGQYF.